Described below is a single T cell receptor beta chain sequence and its context. The table came from immunoSEQ multiplex PCR; TCRdb's copy has only in-frame clones and leaves some out. In the table there are tens of thousands of clones, 90% to 95% of which are singletons. These data come from a study of technical replicates of blood from a handful of donors. Trimming cost V 6 bases and J 7 bases, with 15 bases left between them. The V gene's germline CDR1 is MNHNS and CDR2 SASEGT. This CDR3 is 13 amino acids long. The clonotype originates from a human donor in good health. Some clones in this sample may be carry-over from other donors' samples. The J gene is TRBJ1-1, the V gene TRBV6-1; a possible D gene is TRBD1 (5 bases). The specimen sequenced was PBMCs. Here the CDR3 DNA reads TGTGCCAGCAGCCTTATAGGGGCGGATGAAGCTTTCTTT. Amino acid sequence: CASSLIGADEAFF.